The following is a T cell receptor beta chain sequence with its context. This specimen belongs to a study of blood T cell repertoires in COVID-19. Study details: Specimens from acute and convalescent COVID-19 originated in the United States, Italy and Spain.

Original processing notes: How many nucleated cells were present was estimated from reference gene primer amplification. TCRdb's table, derived via immunoSEQ multiplex PCR, lists solely in-frame clones and lacks some. V and J calls and clone size come straight from that table; D and trimming were deduced from the DNA. The sample lists hundreds of thousands of clones; about nine tenths were seen once. This clonotype originated in a man aged 18-30 years with active or convalescent COVID-19. The sample taken for sequencing was peripheral blood.

The CDR3 sequence: CASSLVGGAVQFF. As DNA, the CDR3 is TGTGCCAGCAGCTTAGTGGGGGGGGCGGTTCAGTTCTTC. V and J are TRBV7-2 and TRBJ2-1; D is possibly TRBD2 (7 bases). The V gene's germline CDR1 is SGHTA and CDR2 FQGNSA. The CDR3 loop spans 13 amino acids. The V end lost 1 base, the J end lost 13 bases, and 14 bases lay between the germline ends.